One and the same sample provided the 3 T cell receptor beta chains below, sequenced in a study of CD8+ T cells in alopecia areata. Sample treatment: oral pan-JAK inhibitor, 5-10 mg twice daily. In each case, RNA was isolated and then reverse transcribed into cDNA as the sequencing template. Method: immunoSEQ multiplex PCR; TCRdb's copy keeps in-frame clones and lacks some. The sample has under 300,000 clones; roughly 60% are singletons. The sample was CD4+ T cells sorted from blood, taken at approximately week 52, from a patient treated with tofacitinib. The origin of the receptors is a human donor with alopecia areata.

The chain couples TRBV30 to TRBJ2-6, with D tentatively TRBD1 (5 bases). Germline V gives CDR1 GTSNPN, CDR2 SVGIG (reference sequence). CDR3 length: 16 amino acids. Between the trimmed V and J ends, which lost 0 bases and 2 bases, there was a span of 11 bases. This CDR3 is CAWSVFPGPGANVLTF. CDR3 bases: TGTGCCTGGAGTGTATTCCCAGGGCCTGGGGCCAACGTCCTGACTTTC.

This clone was observed a single time. V is TRBV5-6 and J is TRBJ1-2, with 8 bases aligning to TRBD1. The CDR3 spans 15 residues. The V and J ends lost 5 bases and 4 bases, in that order; junction bases with no gene match: 10. From germline, CDR1 is SGHDT and CDR2 YYEEEE. The CDR3 here is CASSRLQGAIYGYTF. The CDR3 nucleotides read TGTGCCAGCAGTAGACTCCAGGGGGCAATCTATGGCTACACCTTC.

The chain carries TRBV29-1 and TRBJ2-7; D is uncertain. Germline-derived CDR1 and CDR2 are SQVTM and ANQGSEA. The V gene lost 6 bases and the J gene lost 2 bases, with 11 bases spanning the gap. The CDR3 is made up of 12 amino acids. This CDR3 is CSVGKSTYEQYF. Here the CDR3 DNA reads TGCAGCGTCGGAAAAAGTACCTACGAGCAGTACTTC.